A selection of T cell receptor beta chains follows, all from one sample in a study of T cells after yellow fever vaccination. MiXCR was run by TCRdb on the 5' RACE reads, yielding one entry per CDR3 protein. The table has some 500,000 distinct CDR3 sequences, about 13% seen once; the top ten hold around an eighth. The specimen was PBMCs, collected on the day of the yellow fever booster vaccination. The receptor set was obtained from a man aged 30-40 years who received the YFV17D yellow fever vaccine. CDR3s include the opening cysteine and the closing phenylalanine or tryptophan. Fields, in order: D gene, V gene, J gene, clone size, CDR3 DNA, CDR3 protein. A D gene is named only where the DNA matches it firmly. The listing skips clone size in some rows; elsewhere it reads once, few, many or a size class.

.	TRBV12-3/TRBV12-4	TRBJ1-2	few	TGTGCCAGCCGCAAGGATTTCCCGGGAGGCTACACCTTC	CASRKDFPGGYTF
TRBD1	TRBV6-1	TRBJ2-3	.	TGTGCCAGCTGTAATACAGGGGTGAACTGGGATACGCAGTATTTT	CASCNTGVNWDTQYF
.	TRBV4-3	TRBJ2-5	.	TGCGCCAGCAGCCAAGAACCGCCATCTACAGGGATTGAGACCCAGTACTTC	CASSQEPPSTGIETQYF
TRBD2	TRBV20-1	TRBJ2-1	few	TGCAGTGCTAGTGGGGGTTTGAGCGGGAGTTCCTATGAGCAGTTCTTC	CSASGGLSGSSYEQFF
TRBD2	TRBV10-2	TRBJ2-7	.	TGCGCCAGCAGTGTTCAGCGGGAGTCGTACGAGCAGTACTTC	CASSVQRESYEQYF
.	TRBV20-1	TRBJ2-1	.	TGCAGTGCCAAGACTAGTTCCCCGTACAATGAGCAGTTCTTC	CSAKTSSPYNEQFF
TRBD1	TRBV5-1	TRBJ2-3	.	TGCGCCAGCAGCGATCTTCAGGGGGCCAGCACAGATACGCAGTATTTT	CASSDLQGASTDTQYF
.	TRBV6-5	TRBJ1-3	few	TGTGCCAGCAGTTACGAGCCCGCGACAGGATCTGGAAACACCATATATTTT	CASSYEPATGSGNTIYF
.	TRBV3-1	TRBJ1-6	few	TGTGCCAGCAGCCAAGGTAGTATAGCTGGTTCACCCCTCCACTTT	CASSQGSIAGSPLHF
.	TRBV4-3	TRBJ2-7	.	TGCGCCAGCAGCCAAGATGCAGGGCCGGGGGAGCAGTACTTC	CASSQDAGPGEQYF
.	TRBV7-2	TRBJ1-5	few	TGTGCCAGCAGCCTGCGCTTGAGCAATCAGCCCCAGCATTTT	CASSLRLSNQPQHF
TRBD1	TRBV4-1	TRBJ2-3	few	TGCGCCAGCAGCCAAGATCCTGGAGGGACAGGGGGGGATACGCAGTATTTT	CASSQDPGGTGGDTQYF
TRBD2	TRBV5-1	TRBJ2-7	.	TGCGCCAGCAGCGCAATGCTAGCGGGAGGCTCCTACGAGCAGTACTTC	CASSAMLAGGSYEQYF
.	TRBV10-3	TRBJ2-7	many	TGTGCCATCAGTGAGGGGCCAGTCTCCGAGCAGTACTTC	CAISEGPVSEQYF
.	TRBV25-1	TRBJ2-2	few	TGTGCCAGCAGTGAATATCTAGAAGGGGAGACCGGGGAGCTGTTTTTT	CASSEYLEGETGELFF
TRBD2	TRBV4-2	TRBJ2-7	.	TGTGCCAGCAGCCAAGATGGTAGCGGGACGTACGAGCAGTACTTC	CASSQDGSGTYEQYF